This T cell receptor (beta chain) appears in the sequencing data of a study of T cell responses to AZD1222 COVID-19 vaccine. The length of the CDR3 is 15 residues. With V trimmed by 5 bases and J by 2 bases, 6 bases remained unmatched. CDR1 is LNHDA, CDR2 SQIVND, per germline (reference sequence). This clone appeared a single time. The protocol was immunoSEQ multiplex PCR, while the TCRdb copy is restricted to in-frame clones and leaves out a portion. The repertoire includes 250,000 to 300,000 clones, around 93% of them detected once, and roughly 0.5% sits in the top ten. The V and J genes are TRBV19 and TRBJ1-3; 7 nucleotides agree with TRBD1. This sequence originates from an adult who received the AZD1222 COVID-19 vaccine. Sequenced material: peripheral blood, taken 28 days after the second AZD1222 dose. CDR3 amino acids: CASSQTGQPGNTIYF. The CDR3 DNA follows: TGTGCCAGTAGTCAAACGGGACAGCCTGGAAACACCATATATTTT.